In this sample, the clone carrying this T cell receptor (beta chain) is medium-sized. Its specificity is unknown. Produced via immunoSEQ multiplex PCR; TCRdb's table is partial and in-frame only. This sample has some 51,000 clones; 75% to 90% occur once, and the top ten carry roughly 13%. The germline V gene has CDR1 SEHNR and CDR2 FQNEAQ (reference sequence). This CDR3 region has 15 residues. V lost 5 bases, J lost 4 bases, and 3 bases stayed unmatched. The data originate from a study of OX40 agonist ivuxolimab in advanced cancers. Study context: Prior checkpoint blockade (anti-PD-1, anti-PD-L1 or anti-CTLA-4) was permitted; roughly 40% had it.

Peripheral blood came from all dose cohorts at three timepoints. General study points: Some patients without response likewise showed low normalized clonal expansion. CD4+ and CD8+ blood T cells expanded clonally by week 6 at 0.1 to 3.0 mg/kg.

The sequence was collected from an adult with an advanced solid tumor such as melanoma, head and neck, liver or kidney cancer. The chain has TRBV7-9 and TRBJ2-2; 11 bases are shared with TRBD1. Sequencing used CD4+ or CD8+ T cells sorted from blood, obtained in a trial of the OX40 agonist ivuxolimab. The CDR3, as DNA: TGTGCCAGCAGCACGGGACAGGGGGTCACCGGGGAGCTGTTTTTT. It codes for CASSTGQGVTGELFF.